This TCR beta chain was identified in a study of blood T cell repertoires in COVID-19. Study as a whole: Samples came from the United States, Italy and Spain, spanning acute and convalescent COVID-19. PBMCs, B-cell-depleted T cells, or T cells were the source of the cDNA or gDNA that made up the material.

As handled by the study authors: Amplification of reference gene primers was used by the study to estimate nucleated cell counts. Sequencing was performed with immunoSEQ multiplex PCR; in TCRdb, only in-frame clones are kept and a portion is missing. V, J and clone size were drawn from that table, and D and trimming were deduced from the DNA. The table has over 110,000 clones, 88% seen once. Trimming took 0 bases from V and 8 from J; bases not matched to a gene: 4. This CDR3 is 13 amino acids long. Germline CDR1 reads SGHNT; CDR2 reads YYREEE (reference sequence). The clonotype was recovered from a human donor in a cohort sampled during active COVID-19. This chain joins TRBV5-4 and TRBJ1-2; 7 bases agree with TRBD1. Sequencing used peripheral blood. This CDR3 is CASSLEGARGYTF. CDR3 sequence (DNA): TGTGCCAGCAGCTTGGAGGGGGCGCGGGGCTACACCTTC.